The TCR beta chain described here comes from a study of blood T cell repertoires in COVID-19 (TCRdb year 2020). Concerning the study at large: The collaborator samples originated in the United States, Italy and Spain and spanned the acute and convalescent phases of COVID-19. Where available, HLA class I and class II types were taken from metadata supplied by the sample provider and were not determined by assay-based typing. The dataset comprised deeply sampled blood TCRbeta repertoires from subjects exposed to, actively infected with, or recovered from COVID-19. Nearly every sample came with metadata listing a de-identified subject ID, COVID-19 status, age in years and sex. The repertoires were released in a freely available public database meant as a resource for research on the immune response to SARS-CoV-2. Samples were obtained from the ongoing ImmuneRACE study (first 160 participants) and from over 1,000 subjects provided by 6 global collaborators. The prospective study material was composed of cDNA or gDNA derived from T cells, B-cell-depleted T cells, or PBMCs.

The immunoSEQ Assay, a bias-controlled multiplex PCR, was used to amplify TCRbeta CDR3 regions from genomic DNA. Per the source publication's procedure: Nucleated cell counts per sample were estimated from amplification of reference gene primers within the assay. To quantify the absolute abundance of each unique TCRbeta CDR3 rearrangement, sequence reads were collapsed and filtered. For each sample, productive Simpson clonality was calculated as the square root of Simpson's diversity index across productive rearrangements. The clones in this table, taken by TCRdb from immuneACCESS, are in-frame only. Not every clone is retained; where verified, under half of the shortfall comes from an unresolved V gene, and the cause of the rest is unknown. The V and J calls and the clone size are those of that table, but D and trimming were determined from the DNA. This sample has 200,000 to 250,000 clones in its table, and roughly 85% of those were observed once. The ten largest clones add up to around 3.5% of the sample.

In the prospective study, participants were 18 to 89 years old, resided in 24 geographic areas of the United States, and were enrolled through a virtual design. To assign participants to cohorts, the prospective study relied on clinical history that participants themselves reported in a screening survey and a study questionnaire. A participant counted as exposed if, within 2 weeks of entering the study, that participant had been in contact with someone who had a PCR-confirmed or clinician-diagnosed COVID-19 case. In the prospective study, mobile phlebotomists collected whole blood, serum and a nasopharyngeal or oropharyngeal swab from each participant. Over an approximately 2-month period, participants in the prospective study had the option of providing additional blood draws and questionnaires. Before DNA extraction, prospective study blood samples were shipped either frozen or at room temperature.

V sheds 7 bases and J sheds 3 bases, leaving 9 bases between their ends. From the cysteine through the phenylalanine, the CDR3 covers 13 amino acids. The sequence is cut down to CDR3 DNA, 39 bases in frame from base 1. The germline V gene provides CDR1 MNHEY and CDR2 SVGAGI. With respect to this clone: What this receptor recognizes is not known. The input lacks base qualities; no much larger clone sits a single base away.

General conclusions and limits of the study: How much clinical and demographic metadata was included differed by source and by participant, and the metadata was provided uncurated.

The sample was PBMCs or T cells enriched from blood (not recorded which). This receptor was identified in a woman aged 40 to 49 who had been exposed to COVID-19. The rearrangement combines TRBV6-5 with TRBJ1-4, and possibly TRBD1, on 6 matching bases. In nucleotide form, the sequence is TGTGCCAGCACCAGGGGACCTAATGAAAAACTGTTTTTT. Its translation is CASTRGPNEKLFF.